This T cell receptor beta chain is from a study of shared clonotypes between healthy human individuals. Study-wide findings and caveats: How much donors shared clonotypes was expected to be affected by sequencing depth. Some clonotypes were shared by all four sorted-subset donors, while others were not shared. The non-shared ones had lower generation probabilities than the shared ones.

As to this clone: Its target is not known. The sample contains more than one DNA sequence encoding this CDR3.

Naive CD8 cells lacked CD45RO, underwent positive selection for CCR7 and left out terminally differentiated effector memory CD45RA+ cells. Every contributor of samples was a Caucasian grown-up residing in Nashville, Tennessee. V was shortened by 3 bases and J by 6 bases, with 5 bases between the two germline ends. The V gene's germline CDR1 is MDHEN and CDR2 SYDVKM. The CDR3 sequence is 12 residues long. When replicate PCRs were run on sorted subsets, they used around 0.2 ug DNA, around 33,000 T cell genomes. Measured with immunoSEQ multiplex PCR; TCRdb has only the in-frame clones, and not every one. Of roughly 2.1 million clones listed, 93% are singletons.

The chain couples TRBV28 to TRBJ2-2; no reliable D call. Material for sequencing was naive CD8+ T cells from PBMCs. The TCR comes from a man between 18 and 29 years old in good health. Some clones in this sample may be carry-over from other donors' samples. CDR3 region: CASSLEAGELFF. The DNA of the CDR3 is TGTGCCAGCAGTTTGGAAGCCGGGGAGCTGTTTTTT.